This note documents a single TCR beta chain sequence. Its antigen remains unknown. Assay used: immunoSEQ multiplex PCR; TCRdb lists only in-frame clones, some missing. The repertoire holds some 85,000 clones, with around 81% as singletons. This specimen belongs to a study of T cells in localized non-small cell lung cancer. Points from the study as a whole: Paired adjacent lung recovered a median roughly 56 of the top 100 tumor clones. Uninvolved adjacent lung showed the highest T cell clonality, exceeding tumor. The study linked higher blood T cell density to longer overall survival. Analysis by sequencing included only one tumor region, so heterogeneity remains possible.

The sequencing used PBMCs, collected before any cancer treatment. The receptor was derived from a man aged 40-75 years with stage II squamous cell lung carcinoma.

The CDR3 sequence: CASSSSSQWDEQFF. The CDR3 coding sequence is TGCGCCAGCAGCTCCTCCTCACAATGGGATGAGCAGTTCTTC. The chain links TRBV5-1 to TRBJ2-1; no firm D call. V shed 3 bases and J shed 8 bases, with 15 bases lying between them. The CDR3 is 14 amino acids. Germline CDR1 reads SGHRS; CDR2 reads YFSETQ.